This record covers a single TCR beta chain. The antigen is not known. The data are from a study of T cell repertoires in cytomegalovirus infection. The CDR3 consists of 14 residues. After removal of 2 bases from V and 7 bases from J, the junction contained 6 bases not matched to a gene. TCRdb re-called the reads with MiXCR, one entry per CDR3 protein. This sample yields about 330,000 distinct CDR3 sequences, of which nearly 35% are seen a single time; about 14% belongs to the top ten. The chain is built from TRBV12-3 or TRBV12-4 and TRBJ1-2, with TRBD1 matching 8 bases. This TCR was sampled from a human donor in good health (CMV status not recorded). Some clones in this sample may be carry-over from other donors' samples. Sample: cultured PBMCs, taken from culture after CMV antigen stimulation. The CDR3 sequence is CASSLRTGSGGYTF. The DNA for the CDR3 is TGTGCCAGCAGTTTAAGGACAGGGTCCGGTGGCTACACCTTC.